This T cell receptor beta chain was recorded in a study of OX40 agonist ivuxolimab in advanced cancers. Whole-study context: Subjects had a mean age of 60 years, with a range of about 23 to 85; almost 85% were male.

Exclusion applied to patients with autoimmune disease history or systemic immunosuppression. The CDR3 consists of 16 residues. From germline, CDR1 is KGHSH and CDR2 LQKENI. V lost 0 bases and J 8 bases, leaving 18 bases between the germline ends. Findings and limits, study-wide: CD4+ and CD8+ T cells in blood underwent clonal expansion by week 6 at 0.1 to 3.0 mg/kg. Among T cells, CD8+ cells averaged more expanded clones than CD4+ cells.

Clones were sequenced by immunoSEQ multiplex PCR, and TCRdb holds only the in-frame ones, with some missing. The repertoire holds 74,000 or so clones, roughly 85% seen once, with over 2% in the top ten. Points on this clone: Antigen unknown.

The specimen was CD4+ or CD8+ T cells sorted from blood, collected in a trial of the OX40 agonist ivuxolimab. The source of this sequence is an adult with an advanced solid tumor such as melanoma, head and neck, liver or kidney cancer. The chain uses TRBV18 and TRBJ2-3, with D possibly being TRBD2 (6 bases). The CDR3, as DNA: TGTGCCAGCTCACCACCGGTGAGCGGGCCATCCAGTACGCAGTATTTT. It codes for CASSPPVSGPSSTQYF.